The rows below give T cell receptor beta chains drawn from one sample of a study of shared clonotypes between healthy human individuals. TCRdb's table, derived via immunoSEQ multiplex PCR, lists solely in-frame clones and lacks some. The sample shows hundreds of thousands of clones, around three quarters of them seen only once. Sequenced material: memory CD4+ T cells sorted from blood. The receptors were gathered from a woman in her 30s in good health. The CDR3 runs from the conserved cysteine through the conserved F or W. A D gene is named only where the DNA matches it firmly. Clone size is shown for a subset of rows, as once, few, many or a class of expanded clone.

j_gene	d_gene	abundance	v_gene	CDR3aa	CDR3nt
TRBJ1-1	-	-	TRBV10-1	CASSESSAGAKTEAFF	TGCGCCAGCAGTGAGAGTTCTGCAGGGGCGAAGACTGAAGCTTTCTTT
TRBJ2-2	TRBD2	-	TRBV28	CASIDSGVNTGELFF	TGTGCCAGCATAGATAGCGGGGTAAACACCGGGGAGCTGTTTTTT
TRBJ1-1	TRBD1	few	TRBV5-1	CASGQGAEGTEAFF	TGCGCCAGCGGACAGGGGGCCGAGGGCACTGAAGCTTTCTTT
TRBJ1-3	-	-	TRBV5-1	CASSTTGGRNTIYF	TGCGCCAGCAGCACGACAGGCGGTCGAAACACCATATATTTT
TRBJ1-5	-	once	TRBV6-1	CASSGEISNQPQHF	TGTGCCAGCAGTGGAGAGATTAGCAATCAGCCCCAGCATTTT
TRBJ2-1	-	-	TRBV7-9	CASSPADEQFF	TGTGCCAGCAGCCCCGCTGATGAGCAGTTCTTC
TRBJ2-7	TRBD1	-	TRBV28	CASSWGDRGQEQYF	TGTGCCAGCAGTTGGGGGGACAGGGGGCAAGAGCAGTACTTC
TRBJ2-1	TRBD1	-	TRBV6-5	CASSSAGQGKEHEQFF	TGTGCCAGCAGTTCCGCGGGACAGGGGAAAGAGCATGAGCAGTTCTTC
TRBJ2-6	TRBD1	-	TRBV28	CASSQGGFGANVLTF	TGTGCCAGCAGTCAAGGGGGCTTTGGGGCCAACGTCCTGACTTTC
TRBJ1-2	-	-	TRBV30	CAWSVRQGYGYTF	TGTGCCTGGAGTGTACGTCAGGGGTATGGCTACACCTTC
TRBJ2-5	-	-	TRBV28	CASSLWGDGGMGETQYF	TGTGCCAGCAGTTTATGGGGGGACGGGGGAATGGGAGAGACCCAGTACTTC
TRBJ2-3	-	many	TRBV4-1	CASSQGQDATDTQYF	TGCGCCAGCAGCCAAGGGCAGGACGCCACAGATACGCAGTATTTT
TRBJ1-5	-	few	TRBV2	CASSRSPSVQPQHF	TGTGCCAGCAGCCGAAGCCCATCGGTGCAGCCCCAGCATTTT
TRBJ2-3	-	-	TRBV7-3	CASSPYTADTQYF	TGTGCCAGCAGCCCTTATACTGCAGATACGCAGTATTTT
TRBJ2-1	TRBD2	few	TRBV5-1	CASSLSSGSYNEQFF	TGCGCCAGCAGCTTGAGTAGCGGGTCTTACAATGAGCAGTTCTTC
TRBJ1-1	-	-	TRBV7-3	CASSRVSYSGTSFSEAFF	TGTGCCAGCAGCCGAGTTTCCTACTCCGGGACATCCTTTTCTGAAGCTTTCTTT
TRBJ2-7	TRBD1	-	TRBV6-5	CASSHPGQGVDEQYF	TGTGCCAGCAGTCATCCGGGACAGGGGGTTGACGAGCAGTACTTC
TRBJ1-1	TRBD1	-	TRBV7-8	CASSLFRTGPQVAFF	TGTGCCAGCAGCTTATTCCGGACAGGGCCGCAAGTAGCTTTCTTT
TRBJ2-1	-	-	TRBV7-3	CASSPNMAGTGLGNEQFF	TGTGCCAGCAGCCCTAACATGGCGGGGACCGGACTGGGCAATGAGCAGTTCTTC
TRBJ1-2	TRBD1	-	TRBV2	CASSKQGQNNYGYTF	TGTGCCAGCAGTAAACAGGGACAGAACAACTATGGCTACACCTTC
TRBJ2-2	-	few	TRBV10-1	CASSSLPGELFF	TGCGCCAGCAGCTCCCTACCCGGGGAGCTGTTTTTT
TRBJ2-5	-	few	TRBV2	CASNPLASQETQYF	TGTGCCAGCAACCCCCTCGCCTCCCAAGAGACCCAGTACTTC
TRBJ2-7	TRBD1	-	TRBV6-1	CASRGQGRYVEQYF	TGTGCCAGCAGAGGACAGGGCCGCTACGTCGAGCAGTACTTC
TRBJ2-7	-	once	TRBV18	CASSDNYEQYF	TGTGCCAGCTCAGACAACTACGAGCAGTACTTC
TRBJ1-1	-	-	TRBV5-1	CASSPSVVDTEAFF	TGCGCCAGCAGCCCGTCTGTGGTGGACACTGAAGCTTTCTTT
TRBJ2-1	-	once	TRBV19	CASSRSYNEQFF	TGTGCCAGCTCGCGAAGCTACAATGAGCAGTTCTTC
TRBJ2-1	-	-	TRBV5-1	CASSFEEEQFF	TGCGCCAGCAGCTTCGAGGAGGAGCAGTTCTTC
TRBJ1-1	-	-	TRBV6-4	CASRADLNTEAFF	TGTGCCAGCAGGGCAGACCTTAACACTGAAGCTTTCTTT
TRBJ2-7	TRBD1	-	TRBV18	CASSPFGTGGTYEQYF	TGTGCCAGCTCACCTTTCGGGACAGGGGGAACCTACGAGCAGTACTTC
TRBJ2-5	TRBD2	-	TRBV7-9	CASSRGVGQETQYF	TGTGCCAGCAGCCGGGGGGTGGGCCAAGAGACCCAGTACTTC
TRBJ1-2	TRBD1	once	TRBV5-1	CASAPTGNYGYTF	TGCGCCAGCGCCCCGACAGGGAACTATGGCTACACCTTC
TRBJ2-7	-	-	TRBV5-1	CASSLAGGLAAPYEQYF	TGCGCCAGCAGCTTGGCAGGTGGTCTTGCGGCGCCCTACGAGCAGTACTTC
TRBJ2-5	TRBD2	once	TRBV5-1	CASSLGAGLKETQYF	TGCGCCAGCAGCTTGGGAGCGGGACTCAAAGAGACCCAGTACTTC
TRBJ2-3	-	-	TRBV28	CASKGVGTDTQYF	TGTGCCAGCAAGGGAGTGGGCACAGATACGCAGTATTTT
TRBJ2-3	TRBD2	-	TRBV11-2	CASRGLAGQDTQYF	TGTGCCAGCAGGGGACTAGCGGGACAGGATACGCAGTATTTT
TRBJ1-1	-	few	TRBV7-9	CASSAQGITDQAFF	TGTGCCAGCAGCGCACAGGGTATAACTGATCAGGCTTTCTTT
TRBJ2-1	-	once	TRBV28	CASSSAGSYNEQFF	TGTGCCAGCAGTTCCGCGGGGTCCTACAATGAGCAGTTCTTC
TRBJ2-1	-	-	TRBV28	CASSMDLTGEQFF	TGTGCCAGCAGCATGGACTTGACGGGTGAGCAGTTCTTC
TRBJ1-2	-	-	TRBV6-5	CASSYSSNTGKDSYTF	TGTGCCAGCAGTTACTCTAGTAATACAGGGAAGGATAGCTACACCTTC
TRBJ1-1	-	-	TRBV28	CASSPGTDYTEAFF	TGTGCCAGCAGTCCTGGGACGGATTACACTGAAGCTTTCTTT
TRBJ1-2	TRBD1	-	TRBV7-6	CASNQGEGYGYTF	TGTGCCAGCAACCAGGGGGAGGGCTATGGCTACACCTTC
TRBJ2-5	-	-	TRBV6-5	CASSYDYPKTQYF	TGTGCCAGCAGTTACGACTATCCGAAGACCCAGTACTTC
TRBJ2-5	TRBD1	-	TRBV5-1	CASSFLTGPQETQYF	TGCGCCAGCAGCTTTCTGACAGGGCCTCAAGAGACCCAGTACTTC
TRBJ2-3	-	-	TRBV5-1	CASRLGLEIPTDTQYF	TGCGCCAGCAGATTGGGGCTGGAAATCCCAACAGATACGCAGTATTTT
TRBJ1-2	-	once	TRBV28	CASSSLSVGLRGYTF	TGTGCCAGCAGTTCCCTCTCGGTAGGGCTTCGGGGCTACACCTTC
TRBJ2-5	TRBD1	-	TRBV5-1	CASSVGDRDGETQYF	TGCGCCAGCAGTGTAGGGGACAGGGATGGAGAGACCCAGTACTTC
TRBJ2-6	-	-	TRBV18	CASSPQKGGTGANVLTF	TGTGCCAGCTCACCTCAGAAGGGGGGCACCGGGGCCAACGTCCTGACTTTC
TRBJ1-2	-	many	TRBV27	CASSVSTNYGYTF	TGTGCCAGCAGCGTCAGTACTAACTATGGCTACACCTTC